This T cell receptor (beta chain) stems from a study of blood T cell repertoires in COVID-19. Turning to the study itself: COVID-19 samples from acute and convalescent phases originated in the United States, Italy and Spain. T cells, B-cell-depleted T cells, or PBMCs supplied cDNA or gDNA.

Authors' processing steps: By means of reference gene primer amplification, nucleated cell counts were estimated. Only in-frame clones appear in the TCRdb table, and some are missing; sequencing was by immunoSEQ multiplex PCR. From that table come the V and J calls and clone size; the DNA was used to work out D and trimming. The sample lists 200,000 to 250,000 clones, about 80% occurring once. The CDR3 is made up of 14 amino acids. Germline V lookup: CDR1 SGDLS, CDR2 YYNGEE. Trimming took off 2 bases at V and 1 base at J, with 9 bases between the two ends. Specimen: peripheral blood. The receptor was isolated from a woman at least 80 years old with acute or convalescent COVID-19. V usage is TRBV9 and J usage is TRBJ2-5; perhaps TRBD2 as D (6 bases). In nucleotides, the CDR3 is TGTGCCAGCAGCGTCAGGGACTTCCAAGAGACCCAGTACTTC. It codes for CASSVRDFQETQYF.